Sequencing of this T cell receptor (beta chain) was carried out in a study of cytomegalovirus exposure and HLA in healthy donors. PCR was performed using 60 Vbeta and 13 Jbeta primers. Assay: immunoSEQ multiplex PCR; the TCRdb copy retains only in-frame clones and omits some. This sample carries approximately 170,000 clones, about 70% of them seen once, and the ten largest clones take around 4.5%. The CDR3 covers 16 residues. Germline CDR1 SEHNR, CDR2 FQNEAQ (reference sequence). V dropped 3 bases and J dropped 6; count of bases not matched to a gene: 9. Input material: PBMCs. The V gene is TRBV7-9, the J gene TRBJ2-1; TRBD2 matches 9 bases. The receptor was isolated from a woman between 18 and 29 years old in good health and CMV-seropositive. The CDR3 protein is CASSFRTGTSRNEQFF. The DNA of the CDR3 is TGTGCCAGCAGCTTTAGAACCGGGACTAGCCGCAATGAGCAGTTCTTC.